This T cell receptor beta chain originates from a study of T-cell memory formation after mild COVID-19. Study-wide results and caveats: SARS-CoV-2 specificity of second-wave clones peaking day 37 was unconfirmed.

TCRdb called the 5' RACE reads again in MiXCR, with one record for every CDR3 protein. Of hundreds of thousands of distinct CDR3 sequences listed, about a sixth were seen once; the top ten hold 9.5% to 15%. Note on this clonotype: The antigen is not known.

The CDR3 length is 14 residues. Germline values: CDR1 SGHRS, CDR2 YFSETQ. V gave up 3 bases and J gave up 0 bases, with 10 bases separating them. V is TRBV5-1 and J is TRBJ2-7; TRBD1 or TRBD2 may be the D gene (6 bases each). This sequence originates from an adult woman who had mild COVID-19 (a few samples of this study predate the infection). Cell type and time point are not known. Sequenced sample: PBMCs or a T cell subset sorted from them (not recorded which). The DNA of the CDR3 is TGCGCCAGCAGCTGGGGGGACAACTCCTACGAGCAGTACTTC. It encodes CASSWGDNSYEQYF. The full variable domain, completed using reference TRBV5-1 and TRBJ2-7, is KAGVTQTPRYLIKTRGQQVTLSCSPISGHRSVSWYQQTPGQGLQFLFEYFSETQRNKGNFPGRFSGRQFSNSRSEMNVSTLELGDSALYLCASSWGDNSYEQYFGPGTRLTVT.